This T cell receptor (beta chain) originates from a study of beta chain features in type 1 diabetes (dated by TCRdb to the late 2010s). Concerning the study at large: No differences in mean age, gender distribution, total cell number or subset yield were found between patients and healthy donors. A total of some 100,000,000 sorted cells were examined across all samples, and the number of cells per subset was strongly correlated with RNA yield. In the study, recently diagnosed type 1 diabetes patients and matched healthy donors were compared on the TCRB repertoires of their sorted circulating CD4+ T cell subsets. Regulatory and stem cell-like memory subsets were isolated from only 8 patients and roughly 8 healthy donors, whereas naive and central memory subsets came from all 30 or so donors. Overall study outcomes, separate from this receptor: Because small numbers of individuals were included in the HLA sub-analyses, any influence of HLA type on TCRB rearrangement was left unresolved. In all four CD4+ subsets, TCRB CDR3 length was moderately but significantly shorter in type 1 diabetes patients. At VDJ recombination sites, type 1 diabetes patients had fewer insertions and more deleted nucleotides, which implies abnormalities in thymic rearrangement. Shorter templates might have been favored by PCR, but patient and control samples were amplified and corrected together, so both groups would have been affected equally by any skew. Naive, central memory and regulatory TCRB repertoires appeared to be more similar among patients than among healthy donors. Because cDNA was sequenced instead of genomic DNA, activated cells with high expression could be over-represented, although the groups did not differ in activation or CD3 levels.

A single peripheral blood draw of about 116 mL on average was collected from each donor into heparinised tubes. Using a panel that included CD45RO, CCR7, CD25, CD127, CD95 and CD27, naive, central memory, regulatory and stem cell-like memory CD4+ T cells were sorted on a BD FACSAria II. Every sorted population had a purity above 95%. PBMCs were isolated right away by Lymphoprep density gradient centrifugation and were stained directly, without culture. To minimize batch effects, samples were stained and sorted in pairs, one healthy donor with one patient per experiment. The entire amount of isolated RNA was reverse transcribed using the High Capacity cDNA Reverse Transcription Kit, so the sequenced TCRB transcripts were expressed ones. Deep immunoSEQ sequencing was performed on naive, central memory and regulatory T cell samples, with an average of about 3.6 million total reads per sample. Sorted cells were lysed in RLT buffer and RNA was extracted with DNase-treated RNeasy Micro or Mini kits, depending on cell number. To prevent cross-contamination, each cell subset was processed individually, whereas patient and healthy donor samples were processed jointly. Using the immunoSEQ multiplex PCR, TCRB sequences were amplified from cDNA into 87-bp fragments spanning the CDR3 region. Sequencing of the amplicons was done on the Illumina HiSeq platform. The source study handled its data this way. PCR bias was computationally corrected using synthetic template baselines, reads within Hamming distance 2 were collapsed, and singletons that could not be merged were discarded. Reads were aligned to IMGT to assign V, D and J genes, CDR3 length, and insertions or deletions at six rearrangement sites. Within each subset, clonotype counts were normalized to the number of sorted cells before true diversity and Gini coefficients were calculated with the tcR R package. The overlap coefficient, calculated on TCRB nucleotide sequences, was used to measure repertoire sharing. As stored in TCRdb, this immuneACCESS dataset retains in-frame rearrangements with V and J assigned. A fraction of the clones does not appear; measured against another copy, unresolved V genes explain less than half of the discrepancy, and the remainder lacks a known reason. The V and J calls and clone size come from that table; D and trimming were worked out from the DNA. The sample table contains hundreds of thousands of clones; only one count was recorded for roughly 9% of them. The top ten constitute approximately 1% of the sample.

Counted from cysteine to phenylalanine, this CDR3 has 16 amino acids. Only the CDR3 DNA is retained, 48 bases long and in frame from the first base. CDR1 and CDR2 are drawn from the germline V gene (reference sequence): SEHNR, FQNEAQ. Here V drops 4 bases and J drops 0 bases, and the junction holds 8 bases not matched to any gene. As regards this clone: This receptor's antigen is unknown. Base-call qualities are not available, and no considerably larger clone is one nucleotide away.

Here the chain combines TRBV7-9 and TRBJ2-5, with 7 bases aligning to TRBD1. This clonotype originated in a man aged 25 to 40 with type 1 diabetes. Material for sequencing was central memory CD4+ T cells from blood. The CDR3: CASSSYRGSNQETQYF. The sequence in DNA is TGTGCCAGCAGCTCGTACAGGGGCTCCAACCAAGAGACCCAGTACTTC.